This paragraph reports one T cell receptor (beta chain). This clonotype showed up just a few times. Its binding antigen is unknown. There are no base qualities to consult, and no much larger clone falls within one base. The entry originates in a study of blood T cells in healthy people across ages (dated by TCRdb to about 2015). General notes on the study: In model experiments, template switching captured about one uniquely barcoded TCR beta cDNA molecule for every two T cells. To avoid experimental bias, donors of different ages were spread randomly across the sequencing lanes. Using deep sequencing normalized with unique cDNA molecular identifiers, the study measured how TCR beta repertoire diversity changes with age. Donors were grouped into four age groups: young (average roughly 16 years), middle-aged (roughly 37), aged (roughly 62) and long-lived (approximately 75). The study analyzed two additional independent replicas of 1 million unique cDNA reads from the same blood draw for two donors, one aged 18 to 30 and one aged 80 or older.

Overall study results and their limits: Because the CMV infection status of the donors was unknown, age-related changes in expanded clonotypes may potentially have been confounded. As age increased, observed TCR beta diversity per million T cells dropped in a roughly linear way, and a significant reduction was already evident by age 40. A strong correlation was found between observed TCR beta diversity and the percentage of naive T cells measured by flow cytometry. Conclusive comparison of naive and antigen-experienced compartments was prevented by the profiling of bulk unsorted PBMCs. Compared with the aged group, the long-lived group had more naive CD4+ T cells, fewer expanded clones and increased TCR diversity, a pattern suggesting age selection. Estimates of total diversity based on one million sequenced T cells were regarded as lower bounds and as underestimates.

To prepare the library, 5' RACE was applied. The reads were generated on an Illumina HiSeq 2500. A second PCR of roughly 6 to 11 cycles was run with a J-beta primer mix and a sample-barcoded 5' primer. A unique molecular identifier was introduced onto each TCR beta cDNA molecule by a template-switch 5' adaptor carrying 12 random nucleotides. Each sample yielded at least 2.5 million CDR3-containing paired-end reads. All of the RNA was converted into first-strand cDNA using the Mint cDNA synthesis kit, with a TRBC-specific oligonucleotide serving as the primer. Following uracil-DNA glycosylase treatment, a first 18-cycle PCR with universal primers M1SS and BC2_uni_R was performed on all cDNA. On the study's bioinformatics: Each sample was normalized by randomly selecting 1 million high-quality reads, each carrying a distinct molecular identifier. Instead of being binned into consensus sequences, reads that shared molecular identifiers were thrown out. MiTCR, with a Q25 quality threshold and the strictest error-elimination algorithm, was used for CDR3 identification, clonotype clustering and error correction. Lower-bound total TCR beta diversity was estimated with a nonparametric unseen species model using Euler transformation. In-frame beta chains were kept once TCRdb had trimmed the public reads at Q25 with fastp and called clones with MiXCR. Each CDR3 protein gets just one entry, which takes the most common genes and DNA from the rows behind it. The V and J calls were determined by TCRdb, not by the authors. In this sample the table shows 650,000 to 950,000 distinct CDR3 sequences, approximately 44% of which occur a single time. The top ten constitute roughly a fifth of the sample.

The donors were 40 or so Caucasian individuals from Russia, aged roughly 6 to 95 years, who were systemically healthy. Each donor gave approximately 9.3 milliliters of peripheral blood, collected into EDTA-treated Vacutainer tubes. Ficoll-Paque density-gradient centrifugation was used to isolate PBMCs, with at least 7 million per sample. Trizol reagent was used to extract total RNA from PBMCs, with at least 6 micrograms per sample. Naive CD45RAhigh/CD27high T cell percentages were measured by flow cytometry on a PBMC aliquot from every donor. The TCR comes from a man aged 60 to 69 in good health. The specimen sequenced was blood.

The nucleotides are TGTGCCAGCAGTGACGGGCAGTCCTACGAGCAGTACTTC. Its protein reads: CASSDGQSYEQYF. This chain joins TRBV2 to TRBJ2-7; no D gene can be assigned with confidence. The germline V gene provides CDR1 SNHLY and CDR2 FYNNEI. V sheds 3 bases and J sheds 1 base, leaving 7 bases between their ends. The CDR3 measures 13 amino acids from cysteine to phenylalanine. Only CDR3 DNA remains: 39 bases, in frame from the first base.